The 31 T cell receptor beta chains reported below all come from one sample, sequenced in a study of blood T cells in healthy people across ages. PCR was performed a second time for about 7 to 12 cycles using a sample-barcoded 5' primer and a J-beta primer mix. TCRdb fed the 5' RACE reads into MiXCR, producing one record per CDR3 protein. The sample shows approximately 1.5 million distinct CDR3 sequences, 42% of them seen only once. The sequencing input was blood. These receptors all stem from a woman in her late teens or twenties in good health.

The chain couples TRBV28 to TRBJ2-2, with TRBD2 as a possible D gene (5 bases). Germline CDR1 MDHEN, CDR2 SYDVKM. Trimming left V 8 bases short and J 7 bases short, with 8 bases between. The CDR3 is 11 amino acids. The CDR3 loop reads CASREIGELFF. The CDR3, as DNA: TGTGCCAGCCGGGAAATCGGGGAGCTGTTTTTT.

V gene TRBV9 combines with J gene TRBJ2-1, with a possible D match to TRBD1 (6 bases). V lost 0 bases to trimming and J lost 4 bases, with 14 bases between them. Germline V gene data show CDR1 as SGDLS and CDR2 as YYNGEE. This CDR3 is built from 16 residues. This chain's CDR3 is CASSVDFTGWYNEQFF. In nucleotides, the CDR3 is TGTGCCAGCAGCGTAGATTTCACAGGGTGGTACAATGAGCAGTTCTTC.

This clonotype was recorded a few times. This chain joins TRBV5-1 and TRBJ2-2; D not resolved. The germline CDR1 and CDR2 sequences are SGHRS and YFSETQ. This CDR3 has 13 amino acids. V lost 7 bases to trimming and J lost 4 bases, with 11 bases between them. The CDR3 spells CASAVLGTGELFF. The CDR3 region has the DNA TGCGCCAGCGCCGTTCTGGGCACCGGGGAGCTGTTTTTT.

This clonotype was seen many times. The chain uses TRBV7-9 and TRBJ2-7; no definite D call. Trimming took off 0 bases at V and 6 bases at J, with 12 bases between the two ends. The germline CDR1 and CDR2 sequences are SEHNR and FQNEAQ (reference sequence). This CDR3 region has 14 residues. CDR3 in DNA: TGTGCCAGCAGCTTAGCGTTTGGGAATGGCGAGCAGTACTTC. Translating it yields CASSLAFGNGEQYF.

This clonotype has just a few counts. This chain connects TRBV4-3 to TRBJ2-1; no clear D. Germline V lookup: CDR1 LGHNA, CDR2 YSLEER. CDR3 size: 15 residues. V was cut by 4 bases and J by 2 bases, with 12 bases left in between. The CDR3: CASSLEVLAYNEQFF. CDR3 bases: TGCGCCAGCAGCCTAGAGGTATTGGCCTACAATGAGCAGTTCTTC.

Only a few counts were recorded for this clonotype. The rearrangement uses TRBV20-1 and TRBJ2-1, with 7 bases identical to TRBD2. There are 13 residues in the CDR3. The germline V gene has CDR1 DFQATT and CDR2 SNEGSKA (reference sequence). Trimming removed 3 bases from V and 6 bases from J; junction bases left unmatched: 5. In DNA form, the CDR3 reads TGCAGTGCTAGGGGCGGGAGATTCAATGAGCAGTTCTTC. It encodes CSARGGRFNEQFF.

In nucleotides, the CDR3 is TGTGCCAGCAACAGGGGAACCCCGGGCACCGGGGAGCTGTTTTTT. Protein product: CASNRGTPGTGELFF. This chain uses TRBV3-1 with TRBJ2-2; 7 positions match TRBD1. Germline values: CDR1 LGHDT, CDR2 YNNKEL (reference sequence). J lost 4 bases, V lost 7 bases, and 9 bases had no gene match. This CDR3 has 15 residues.

The V call is TRBV12-3 or TRBV12-4, the J call TRBJ2-1, with TRBD1 identical over 10 bases. This CDR3 contains 20 residues. Trimming removed 4 bases from V and 4 bases from J; junction bases left unmatched: 19. CDR3 amino acids: CASSSPPGQGTGGIYNEQFF. CDR3 nucleotides: TGTGCCAGCAGTTCTCCCCCGGGACAGGGGACCGGGGGAATTTACAATGAGCAGTTCTTC.

There are a few counts of this clonotype. The J gene is TRBJ2-5, the V gene TRBV20-1; the D gene is possibly TRBD2 (6 bases). The V and J ends lost 5 bases and 5 bases respectively, with 18 bases between them. There are 14 residues in the CDR3. Germline V gene data show CDR1 as DFQATT and CDR2 as SNEGSKA (reference sequence). CDR3 nucleotides: TGCAGTGCTTATTCCAGGACTGGGGGGGAGACCCAGTACTTC. Residues: CSAYSRTGGETQYF.

A remark on this clonotype: Just one base apart from a much larger clone, this may be a read error. CDR3 sequence: CSVTHNEQYF. In nucleotides, the CDR3 is TGCAGCGTTACGCACAATGAGCAGTACTTC. The gene calls are TRBV29-1 and TRBJ2-7; no clear D gene. CDR3 length equals 10 residues. The germline V and J ends were trimmed by 5 bases and 7 bases, with 9 bases remaining between them. CDR1 SQVTM and CDR2 ANQGSEA come from the germline V gene.

V and J are TRBV2 and TRBJ1-6; 7 bases are a match to TRBD1. This CDR3 region has 15 residues. The V and J ends lost 2 bases and 8 bases, in that order; junction bases with no gene match: 6. The germline V gene has CDR1 SNHLY and CDR2 FYNNEI. In DNA, the CDR3 is TGTGCCAGCAGTGAACGGGACAGCTCATATTCACCCCTCCACTTT. Translating gives CASSERDSSYSPLHF.

The V gene is TRBV13, the J gene TRBJ2-3; D remains unclear. V gave up 1 base and J gave up 2 bases, with 4 bases separating them. The CDR3 extends over 13 amino acids. Germline assignment: CDR1 PRHDT and CDR2 FYEKMQ (reference sequence). This CDR3 is CASSLDTTDTQYF. Written as DNA, the CDR3 is TGTGCCAGCAGCTTAGATACCACAGATACGCAGTATTTT.

This rearrangement joins TRBV27 to TRBJ2-7; 9 positions agree with TRBD1. V was clipped by 0 bases and J by 6 bases; unmatched bases: 6. CDR3 length: 15 amino acids. Per germline, CDR1 MNHEY and CDR2 SMNVEV (reference sequence). The CDR3 DNA follows: TGTGCCAGCAGTTTATCGTGGACAGGGGATTTCGAGCAGTACTTC. Translated, it gives CASSLSWTGDFEQYF.

This clonotype was seen once. The rearrangement joins TRBV7-2 to TRBJ2-1; 9 nucleotides agree with TRBD1. V shed 6 bases, J shed 3 bases, and the junction held 6 bases outside the gene matches. The CDR3 extends over 15 amino acids. CDR1 SGHTA and CDR2 FQGNSA come from the germline V gene. CDR3 DNA sequence: TGTGCCAGCAGGGTCAGGGACAGGGACTACAATGAGCAGTTCTTC. Encoded protein: CASRVRDRDYNEQFF.

A few counts support this clonotype. The rearrangement joins TRBV2 to TRBJ2-1; weak D call: TRBD2 (7 bases). The V end lost 4 bases, the J end lost 0 bases, and 13 bases lay between the germline ends. From germline, CDR1 is SNHLY and CDR2 FYNNEI. CDR3 length: 16 amino acids. CDR3 sequence (DNA): TGTGCCAGCAGTGGGGGGGGCGGCGTCTCCTACAATGAGCAGTTCTTC. This sequence encodes CASSGGGGVSYNEQFF.

The chain carries TRBV20-1 and TRBJ2-7; TRBD1 agrees at 7 bases. This CDR3 is built from 13 residues. Germline V CDR1 and CDR2: DFQATT, SNEGSKA (reference sequence). The junction had 5 bases not matched to a gene; V was cut back by 6 bases and J by 0 bases. For the CDR3, the DNA is TGCAGTGCAACGGACAGGAGCTCCTACGAGCAGTACTTC. Translated, it gives CSATDRSSYEQYF.

Of note for this clonotype: A much larger clone lies a single base off, so this may be a read error. The V call is TRBV27, the J call TRBJ2-4; D is ambiguous. Germline V gene data show CDR1 as MNHEY and CDR2 as SMNVEV (reference sequence). The CDR3 loop spans 13 amino acids. This chain's CDR3 is CASNLTAKNIQYF. CDR3 nucleotides: TGTGCCAGCAATTTAACAGCCAAAAACATTCAGTACTTC.

This clonotype was seen only once. The chain joins TRBV5-1 to TRBJ2-4; the D gene is possibly TRBD2 (6 bases). Per the germline V gene, CDR1 is SGHRS and CDR2 is YFSETQ. This CDR3 spans 14 amino acids. V shed 7 bases and J shed 3 bases, with 14 bases lying between them. CDR3 amino acids: CASGLGEVKNIQYF. The CDR3 coding sequence is TGCGCCAGCGGGCTGGGGGAGGTCAAAAACATTCAGTACTTC.

In this sample, this clonotype turned up a few times. This chain links TRBV20-1 with TRBJ2-3; D unclear. Trimming cost V 0 bases and J 0 bases, with 4 bases left between them. The CDR3 length is 13 residues. Germline loops: CDR1 DFQATT, CDR2 SNEGSKA (reference sequence). CDR3 bases: TGCAGTGCTAGAGAGCGGAGCACAGATACGCAGTATTTT. Amino acids: CSARERSTDTQYF.

The CDR3, as DNA: TGTGCCAGCAACTTCCTAGCGGAAGAGACCCAGTACTTC. Residues: CASNFLAEETQYF. This chain joins TRBV7-9 and TRBJ2-5; 7 bases map to TRBD2. V trimming: 7 bases; J trimming: 3 bases; junction bases outside the gene matches: 5. The CDR3 covers 13 residues. Germline assignment: CDR1 SEHNR and CDR2 FQNEAQ (reference sequence).

This chain joins TRBV6-1 and TRBJ1-4; 10 nucleotides match TRBD1. Germline CDR1 MNHNS, CDR2 SASEGT. The CDR3 contains 14 residues. The ends lost 6 bases at V and 6 bases at J; junction bases unmatched: 4. The CDR3 protein is CASRFGTGDEKLFF. CDR3 sequence (DNA): TGTGCCAGCAGATTCGGGACAGGGGATGAAAAACTGTTTTTT.

The rearrangement joins TRBV7-8 to TRBJ2-1; D is unresolved. CDR1 and CDR2 (germline): SGHVS, FQNEAQ. This CDR3 is built from 13 residues. The ends were cut back, 5 bases at V and 4 bases at J, with 9 bases in the middle. The CDR3 is CASSGKFYNEQFF. DNA for the CDR3: TGTGCCAGCAGCGGGAAATTTTACAATGAGCAGTTCTTC.

The rearrangement uses TRBV11-2 and TRBJ2-1; 11 bases line up with TRBD2. The CDR3 loop spans 14 amino acids. The V gene's germline CDR1 is SGHAT and CDR2 FQNNGV. The ends lost 7 bases at V and 9 bases at J; junction bases unmatched: 8. CDR3: CASTLVAGGVEQFF. CDR3 bases: TGTGCCAGCACCCTTGTAGCGGGAGGGGTTGAGCAGTTCTTC. Complete variable domain (other parts from reference TRBV11-2 and TRBJ2-1): EAGVAQSPRYKIIEKRQSVAFWCNPISGHATLYWYQQILGQGPKLLIQFQNNGVVDDSQLPKDRFSAERLKGVDSTLKIQPAKLEDSAVYLCASTLVAGGVEQFFGPGTRLTVL.

This chain connects TRBV15 to TRBJ2-5, with 7 positions matching TRBD2. TRBJ2-7 matches the DNA end more closely, so the J call is doubtful. The CDR3 length is 15 residues. Germline lookup yields CDR1 LNHNV and CDR2 YYDKDF (reference sequence). DNA of the CDR3: TGTGCCACCAGCAGAGGGCTAGCGGATACCTACGAGCAGTACTTC. Translated: CATSRGLADTYEQYF.

The V gene is TRBV9, the J gene TRBJ1-4; D is uncertain. CDR1 is SGDLS, CDR2 YYNGEE, per germline. The V and J ends lost 0 bases and 5 bases respectively, with 11 bases between them. The CDR3 length is 15 residues. This CDR3 reads CASSVGPGTNEKLFF. The CDR3 DNA reads TGTGCCAGCAGCGTAGGACCGGGAACGAATGAAAAACTGTTTTTT.

The rearrangement links TRBV6-1 to TRBJ1-1, with D unresolved. This CDR3 contains 11 residues. Germline assignment: CDR1 MNHNS and CDR2 SASEGT. V was pared by 10 bases and J by 4 bases, with 10 bases between. The CDR3 region is CANLPVTEAFF. In DNA, the CDR3 is TGTGCCAACCTACCGGTCACTGAAGCTTTCTTT.

The chain recombines TRBV5-6 with TRBJ1-1; D uncertain. The CDR3 runs 17 residues. Germline values: CDR1 SGHDT, CDR2 YYEEEE. The V end lost 6 bases, the J end lost 5 bases, and 26 bases lay between the germline ends. CDR3 nucleotides: TGTGCCAGCATCGGACCGAACGACCCGGGTCTATATACTGAAGCTTTCTTT. Translated, it gives CASIGPNDPGLYTEAFF.

This clonotype was seen once. V and J are TRBV4-3 and TRBJ2-1; a possible D gene is TRBD2 (5 bases). Germline V lookup: CDR1 LGHNA, CDR2 YSLEER. This CDR3 spans 15 amino acids. V was shortened by 0 bases and J by 5 bases, with 11 bases between the two germline ends. In DNA, the CDR3 is TGCGCCAGCAGCCAAGACAGGAGGCCCAACAATGAGCAGTTCTTC. Encoded protein: CASSQDRRPNNEQFF.

The CDR3 here is CASSFPTGETSGRKFEQYF. DNA of the CDR3: TGCGCCAGCAGCTTCCCGACAGGAGAGACTAGCGGGAGGAAGTTCGAGCAGTACTTC. This chain connects TRBV5-1 to TRBJ2-7; 13 bases line up with TRBD2. V was clipped by 2 bases and J by 6 bases; unmatched bases: 17. The germline V gene encodes CDR1 SGHRS and CDR2 YFSETQ. This CDR3 comprises 19 residues.

CDR3 coding DNA: TGTGCCAGCTCAGGACAGACCCACAATCAGCCCCAGCATTTT. Its translation: CASSGQTHNQPQHF. J is TRBJ1-5 and V is TRBV6-2 or TRBV6-3; D may be TRBD1 (6 bases). CDR3 length: 14 residues. The germline V gene encodes CDR1 MNHEY and CDR2 SVGEGT. V lost 8 bases, J lost 3 bases, and 14 bases lay in between.

This clonotype was picked up a small number of times. The rearrangement joins TRBV29-1 to TRBJ2-7; TRBD1 aligns across 9 bases. The J segment lost 3 bases and the V segment lost 6 bases, leaving 3 bases of the junction unmatched. The CDR3 runs 12 residues. Germline CDR1 is SQVTM and CDR2 is ANQGSEA. CDR3 region: CSVLTGGYEQYF. The DNA of the CDR3 is TGCAGCGTCCTGACAGGGGGCTACGAGCAGTACTTC.